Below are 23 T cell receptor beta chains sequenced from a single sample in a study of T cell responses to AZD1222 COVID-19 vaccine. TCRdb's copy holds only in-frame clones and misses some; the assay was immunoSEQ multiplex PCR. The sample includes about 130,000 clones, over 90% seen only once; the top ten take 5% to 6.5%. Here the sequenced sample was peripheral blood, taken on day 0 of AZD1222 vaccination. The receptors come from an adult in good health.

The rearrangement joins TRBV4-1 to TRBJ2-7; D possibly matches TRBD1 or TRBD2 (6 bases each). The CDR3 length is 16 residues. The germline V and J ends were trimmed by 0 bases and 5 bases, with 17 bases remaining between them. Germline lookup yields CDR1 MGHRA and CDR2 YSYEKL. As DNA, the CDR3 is TGCGCCAGCAGCCAAGATCGGCGACCGGGGGCAGACGAGCAGTACTTC. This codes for CASSQDRRPGADEQYF.

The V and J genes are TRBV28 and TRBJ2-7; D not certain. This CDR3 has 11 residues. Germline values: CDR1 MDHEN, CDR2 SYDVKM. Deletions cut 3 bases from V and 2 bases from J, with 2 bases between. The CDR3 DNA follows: TGTGCCAGCAGTTTTACCTACGAGCAGTACTTC. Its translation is CASSFTYEQYF.

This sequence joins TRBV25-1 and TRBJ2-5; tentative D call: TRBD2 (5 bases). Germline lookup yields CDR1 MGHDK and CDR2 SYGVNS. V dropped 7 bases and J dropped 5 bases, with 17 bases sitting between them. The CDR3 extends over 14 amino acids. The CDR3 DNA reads TGTGCCAGCATGTCGGGATCACAAGGGGAGACCCAGTACTTC. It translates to CASMSGSQGETQYF.

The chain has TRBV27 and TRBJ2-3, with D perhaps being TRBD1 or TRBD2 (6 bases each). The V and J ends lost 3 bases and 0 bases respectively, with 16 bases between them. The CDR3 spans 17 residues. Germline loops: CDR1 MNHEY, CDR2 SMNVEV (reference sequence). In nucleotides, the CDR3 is TGTGCCAGCAGTTTCAGGGGAGAGCGGGCCAGCACAGATACGCAGTATTTT. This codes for CASSFRGERASTDTQYF.

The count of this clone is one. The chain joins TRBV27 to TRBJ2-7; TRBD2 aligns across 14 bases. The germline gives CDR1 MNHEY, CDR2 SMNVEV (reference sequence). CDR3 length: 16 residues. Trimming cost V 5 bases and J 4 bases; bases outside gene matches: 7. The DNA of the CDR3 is TGTGCCAGCAGTGAGGGACTAGCGGGAGAGGGGTACGAGCAGTACTTC. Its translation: CASSEGLAGEGYEQYF.

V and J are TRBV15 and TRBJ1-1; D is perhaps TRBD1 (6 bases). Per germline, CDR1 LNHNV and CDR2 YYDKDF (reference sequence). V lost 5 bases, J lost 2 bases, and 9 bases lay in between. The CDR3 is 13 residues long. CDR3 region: CATSRDTNTEAFF. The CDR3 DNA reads TGTGCCACCAGCCGGGACACTAACACTGAAGCTTTCTTT.

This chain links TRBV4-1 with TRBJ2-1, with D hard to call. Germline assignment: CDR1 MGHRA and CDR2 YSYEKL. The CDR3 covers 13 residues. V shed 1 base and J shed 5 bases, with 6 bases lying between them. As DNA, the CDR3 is TGCGCCAGCAGCCAAGGTGGAGACAATGAGCAGTTCTTC. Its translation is CASSQGGDNEQFF.

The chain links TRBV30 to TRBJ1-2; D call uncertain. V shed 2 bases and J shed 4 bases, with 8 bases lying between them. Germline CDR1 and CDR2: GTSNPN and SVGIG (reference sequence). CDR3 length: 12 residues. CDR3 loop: CAWSPGIYGYTF. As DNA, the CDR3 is TGTGCCTGGAGTCCTGGGATCTATGGCTACACCTTC.

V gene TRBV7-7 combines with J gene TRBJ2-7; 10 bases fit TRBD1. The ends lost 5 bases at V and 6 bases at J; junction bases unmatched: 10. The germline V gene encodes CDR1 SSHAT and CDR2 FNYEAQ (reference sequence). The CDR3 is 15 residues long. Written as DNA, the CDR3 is TGTGCCAGCAGCCCGGCTTGGACAGGGGGTTGCGAGCAGTACTTC. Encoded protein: CASSPAWTGGCEQYF.

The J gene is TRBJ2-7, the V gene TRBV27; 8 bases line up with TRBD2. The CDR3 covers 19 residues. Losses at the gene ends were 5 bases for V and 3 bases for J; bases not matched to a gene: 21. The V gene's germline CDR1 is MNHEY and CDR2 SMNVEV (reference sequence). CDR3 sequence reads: CASSPHSTSTSGNHYEQYF. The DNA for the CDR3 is TGTGCCAGCAGTCCCCACTCGACATCTACTAGCGGAAACCACTACGAGCAGTACTTC.

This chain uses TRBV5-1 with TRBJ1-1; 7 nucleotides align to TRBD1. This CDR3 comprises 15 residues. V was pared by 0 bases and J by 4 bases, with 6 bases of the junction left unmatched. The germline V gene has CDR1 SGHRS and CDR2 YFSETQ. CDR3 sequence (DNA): TGCGCCAGCAGCTTGGAAGGGGGCGGGAGCACTGAAGCTTTCTTT. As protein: CASSLEGGGSTEAFF.

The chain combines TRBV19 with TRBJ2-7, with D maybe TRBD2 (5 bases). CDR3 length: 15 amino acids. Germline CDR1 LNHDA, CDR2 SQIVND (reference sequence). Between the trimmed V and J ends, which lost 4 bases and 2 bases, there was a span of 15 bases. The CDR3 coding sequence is TGTGCCAGTAGTAGGTCGGGGAATATGGCCTACGAGCAGTACTTC. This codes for CASSRSGNMAYEQYF.

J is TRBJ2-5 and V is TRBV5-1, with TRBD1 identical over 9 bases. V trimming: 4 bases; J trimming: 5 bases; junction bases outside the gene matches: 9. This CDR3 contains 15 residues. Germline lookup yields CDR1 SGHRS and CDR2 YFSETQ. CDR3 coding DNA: TGCGCCAGCAGCCGCGGGACAGGGCGTGGGGAGACCCAGTACTTC. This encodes CASSRGTGRGETQYF. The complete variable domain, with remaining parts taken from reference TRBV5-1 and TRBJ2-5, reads KAGVTQTPRYLIKTRGQQVTLSCSPISGHRSVSWYQQTPGQGLQFLFEYFSETQRNKGNFPGRFSGRQFSNSRSEMNVSTLELGDSALYLCASSRGTGRGETQYFGPGTRLLVL.

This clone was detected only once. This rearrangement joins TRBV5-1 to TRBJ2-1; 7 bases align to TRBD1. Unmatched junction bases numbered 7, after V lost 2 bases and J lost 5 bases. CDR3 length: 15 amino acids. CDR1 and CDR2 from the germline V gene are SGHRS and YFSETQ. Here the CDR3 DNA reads TGCGCCAGCAGCTTATTTACAGGGGAACACAATGAGCAGTTCTTC. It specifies CASSLFTGEHNEQFF. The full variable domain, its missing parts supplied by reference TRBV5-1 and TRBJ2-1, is KAGVTQTPRYLIKTRGQQVTLSCSPISGHRSVSWYQQTPGQGLQFLFEYFSETQRNKGNFPGRFSGRQFSNSRSEMNVSTLELGDSALYLCASSLFTGEHNEQFFGPGTRLTVL.

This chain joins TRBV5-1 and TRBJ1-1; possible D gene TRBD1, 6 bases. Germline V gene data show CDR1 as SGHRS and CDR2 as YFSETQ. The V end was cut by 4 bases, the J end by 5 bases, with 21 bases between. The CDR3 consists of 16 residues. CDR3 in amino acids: CASSRTGSVLGTEAFF. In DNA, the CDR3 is TGCGCCAGCAGCCGAACAGGGTCAGTATTGGGGACTGAAGCTTTCTTT.

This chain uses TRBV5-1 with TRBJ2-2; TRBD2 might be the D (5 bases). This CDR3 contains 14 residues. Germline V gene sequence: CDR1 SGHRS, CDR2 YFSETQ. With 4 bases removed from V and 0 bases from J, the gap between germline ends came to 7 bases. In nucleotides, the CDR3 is TGCGCCAGCAGCGAACTAGCGAACACCGGGGAGCTGTTTTTT. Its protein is CASSELANTGELFF.

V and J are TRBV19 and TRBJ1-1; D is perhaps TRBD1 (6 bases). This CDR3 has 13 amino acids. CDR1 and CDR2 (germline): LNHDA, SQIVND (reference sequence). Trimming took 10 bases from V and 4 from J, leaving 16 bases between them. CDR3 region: CATQGQGGTEAFF. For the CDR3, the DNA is TGTGCCACCCAGGGGCAAGGTGGCACTGAAGCTTTCTTT.

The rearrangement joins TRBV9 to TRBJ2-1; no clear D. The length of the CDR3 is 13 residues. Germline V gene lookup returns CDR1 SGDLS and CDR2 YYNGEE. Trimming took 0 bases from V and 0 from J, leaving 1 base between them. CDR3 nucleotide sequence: TGTGCCAGCAGCGTAGACTCCTACAATGAGCAGTTCTTC. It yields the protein CASSVDSYNEQFF.

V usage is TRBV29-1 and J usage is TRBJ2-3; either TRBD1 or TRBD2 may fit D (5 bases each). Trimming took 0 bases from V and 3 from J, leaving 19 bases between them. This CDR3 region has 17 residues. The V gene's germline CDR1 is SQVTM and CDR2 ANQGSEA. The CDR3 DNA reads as TGCAGCGTTGAAGATCCCCGGGACCGAAGCGAGACAGATACGCAGTATTTT. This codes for CSVEDPRDRSETDTQYF.

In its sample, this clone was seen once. CDR3 nucleotide sequence: TGTGCCAGCAGCTGGGTTGGGGAGGTCGGCTACACCTTC. Protein sequence: CASSWVGEVGYTF. V is TRBV7-9 and J is TRBJ1-2, with D unresolved. The length of the CDR3 is 13 residues. CDR1 is SEHNR, CDR2 FQNEAQ, per germline (reference sequence). V gave up 4 bases and J gave up 8 bases, with 14 bases separating them.

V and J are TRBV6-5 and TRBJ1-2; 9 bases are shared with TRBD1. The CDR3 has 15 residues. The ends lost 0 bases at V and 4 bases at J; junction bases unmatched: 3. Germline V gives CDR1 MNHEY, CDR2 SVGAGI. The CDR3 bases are TGTGCCAGCAGTTACTCGCAGGACAGGGGCTATGGCTACACCTTC. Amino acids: CASSYSQDRGYGYTF.

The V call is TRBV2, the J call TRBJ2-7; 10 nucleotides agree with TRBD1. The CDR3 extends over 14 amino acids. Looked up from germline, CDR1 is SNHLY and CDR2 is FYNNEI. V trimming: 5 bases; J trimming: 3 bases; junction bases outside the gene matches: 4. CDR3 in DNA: TGTGCCAGCAGTTTTAGGGACAGGGGCTACGAGCAGTACTTC. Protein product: CASSFRDRGYEQYF.

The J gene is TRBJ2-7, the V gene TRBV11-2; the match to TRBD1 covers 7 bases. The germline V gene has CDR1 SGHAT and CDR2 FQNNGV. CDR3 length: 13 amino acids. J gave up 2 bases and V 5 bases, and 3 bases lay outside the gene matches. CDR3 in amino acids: CASSRTGAYEQYF. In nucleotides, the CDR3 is TGTGCCAGCAGCCGGACAGGAGCCTACGAGCAGTACTTC.